The TCR beta chain described here comes from a study of blood T cell repertoires in COVID-19. Study details: Whether acute or convalescent, the COVID-19 samples came from the United States, Italy and Spain. T cells, B-cell-depleted T cells, or PBMCs provided the cDNA or gDNA that served as material.

V trimming: 4 bases; J trimming: 2 bases; junction bases outside the gene matches: 8. The CDR3 is 15 amino acids. In germline, CDR1 is SGHDN, CDR2 FVKESK. Source study methods: By means of reference gene primer amplification, nucleated cell counts were estimated. Profiling relied on immunoSEQ multiplex PCR, and the TCRdb table lists in-frame clones only, not all of them. The V and J calls and clone size were taken over from that table, and D and trimming were inferred from the DNA. Of about 670,000 clones listed, approximately 90% were seen once; the top ten hold 0.2% to 0.3%. This receptor was identified in a woman between 18 and 30 years old with acute or convalescent COVID-19. The chain carries TRBV14 and TRBJ2-7; 7 bases align to TRBD1. The sample consisted of peripheral blood. The CDR3 protein is CASSRETGSAYEQYF. The CDR3 coding sequence is TGTGCCAGCAGCCGCGAGACAGGGAGCGCCTACGAGCAGTACTTC.